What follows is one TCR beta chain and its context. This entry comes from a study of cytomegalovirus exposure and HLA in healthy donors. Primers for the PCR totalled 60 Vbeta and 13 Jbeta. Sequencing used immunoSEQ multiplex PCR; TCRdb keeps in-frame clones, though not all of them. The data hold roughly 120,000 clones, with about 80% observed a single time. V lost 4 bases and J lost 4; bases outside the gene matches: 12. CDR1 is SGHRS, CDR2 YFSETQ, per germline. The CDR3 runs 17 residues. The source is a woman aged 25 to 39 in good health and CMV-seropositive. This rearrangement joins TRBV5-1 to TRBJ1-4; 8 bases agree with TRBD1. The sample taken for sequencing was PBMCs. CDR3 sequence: CASSRGQGAVFNEKLFF. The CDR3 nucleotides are TGCGCCAGCAGCAGGGGGCAGGGGGCCGTTTTTAATGAAAAACTGTTTTTT.